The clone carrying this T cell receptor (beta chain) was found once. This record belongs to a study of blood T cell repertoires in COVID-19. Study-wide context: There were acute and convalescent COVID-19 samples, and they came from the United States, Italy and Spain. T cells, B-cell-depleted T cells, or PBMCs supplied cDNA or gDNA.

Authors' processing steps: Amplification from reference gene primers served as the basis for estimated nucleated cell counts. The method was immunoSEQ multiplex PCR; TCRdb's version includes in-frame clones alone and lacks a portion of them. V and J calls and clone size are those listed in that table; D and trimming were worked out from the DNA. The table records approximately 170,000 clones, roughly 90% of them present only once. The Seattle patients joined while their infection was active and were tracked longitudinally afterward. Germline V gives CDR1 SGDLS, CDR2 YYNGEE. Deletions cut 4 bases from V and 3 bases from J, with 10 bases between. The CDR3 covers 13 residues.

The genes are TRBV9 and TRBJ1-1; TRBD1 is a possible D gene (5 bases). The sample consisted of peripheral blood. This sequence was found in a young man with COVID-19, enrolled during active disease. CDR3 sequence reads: CASSKGVYTEAFF. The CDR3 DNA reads TGTGCCAGCAGCAAAGGGGTTTACACTGAAGCTTTCTTT. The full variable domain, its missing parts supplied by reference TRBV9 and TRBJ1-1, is DSGVTQTPKHLITATGQRVTLRCSPRSGDLSVYWYQQSLDQGLQFLIQYYNGEERAKGNILERFSAQQFPDLHSELNLSSLELGDSALYFCASSKGVYTEAFFGQGTRLTVV.